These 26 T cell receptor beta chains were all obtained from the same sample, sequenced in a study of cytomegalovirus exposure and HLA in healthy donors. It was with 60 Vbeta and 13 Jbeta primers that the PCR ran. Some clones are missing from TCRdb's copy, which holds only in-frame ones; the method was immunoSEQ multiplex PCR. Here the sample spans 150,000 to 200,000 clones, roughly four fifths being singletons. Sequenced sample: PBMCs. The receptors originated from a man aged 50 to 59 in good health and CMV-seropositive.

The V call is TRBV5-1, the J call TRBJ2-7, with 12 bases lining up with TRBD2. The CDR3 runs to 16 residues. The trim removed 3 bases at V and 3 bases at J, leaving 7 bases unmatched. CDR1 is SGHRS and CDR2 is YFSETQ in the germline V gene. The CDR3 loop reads CASSSTSGGFDYEQYF. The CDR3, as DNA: TGCGCCAGCAGCTCAACTAGCGGGGGGTTCGACTACGAGCAGTACTTC.

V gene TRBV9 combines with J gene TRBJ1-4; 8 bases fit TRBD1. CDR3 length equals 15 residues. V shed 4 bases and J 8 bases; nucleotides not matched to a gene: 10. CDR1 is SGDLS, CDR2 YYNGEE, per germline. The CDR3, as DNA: TGTGCCAGCAGCCCCCGACAGGGGATGGGGGAAAAACTGTTTTTT. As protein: CASSPRQGMGEKLFF.

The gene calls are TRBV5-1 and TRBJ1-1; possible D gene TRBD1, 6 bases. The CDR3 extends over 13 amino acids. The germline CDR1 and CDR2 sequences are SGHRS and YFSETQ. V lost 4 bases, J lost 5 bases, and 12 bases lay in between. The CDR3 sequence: CASSIKTGTEAFF. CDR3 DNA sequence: TGCGCCAGCAGCATAAAAACAGGGACTGAAGCTTTCTTT.

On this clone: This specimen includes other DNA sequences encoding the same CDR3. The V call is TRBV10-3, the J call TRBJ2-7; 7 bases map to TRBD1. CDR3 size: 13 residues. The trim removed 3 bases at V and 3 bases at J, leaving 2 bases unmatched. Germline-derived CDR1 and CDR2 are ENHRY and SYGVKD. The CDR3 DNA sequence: TGTGCCATCAGTGAATCAGGGGGCTACGAGCAGTACTTC. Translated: CAISESGGYEQYF.

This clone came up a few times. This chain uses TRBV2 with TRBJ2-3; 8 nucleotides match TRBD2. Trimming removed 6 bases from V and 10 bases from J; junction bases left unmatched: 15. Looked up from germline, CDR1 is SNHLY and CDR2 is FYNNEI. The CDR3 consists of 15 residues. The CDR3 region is CASSGEAPGLAAQYF. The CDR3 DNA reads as TGTGCCAGCAGCGGTGAGGCCCCTGGACTAGCCGCGCAGTATTTT.

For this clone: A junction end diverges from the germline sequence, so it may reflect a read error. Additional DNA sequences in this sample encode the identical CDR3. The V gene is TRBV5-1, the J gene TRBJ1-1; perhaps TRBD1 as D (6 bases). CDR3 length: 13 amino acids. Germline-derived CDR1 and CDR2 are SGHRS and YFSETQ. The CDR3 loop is CASSFRGGTEAFF. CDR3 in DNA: TGCGCCAGCAGCTTCAGGGGAGGGACTGAGGCTTTCTTT.

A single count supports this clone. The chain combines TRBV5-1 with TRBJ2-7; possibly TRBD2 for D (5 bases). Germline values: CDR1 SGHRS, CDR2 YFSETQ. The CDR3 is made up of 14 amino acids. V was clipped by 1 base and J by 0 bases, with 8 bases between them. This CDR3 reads CASSLSGSSYEQYF. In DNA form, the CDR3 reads TGCGCCAGCAGCTTGTCGGGGAGCTCCTACGAGCAGTACTTC.

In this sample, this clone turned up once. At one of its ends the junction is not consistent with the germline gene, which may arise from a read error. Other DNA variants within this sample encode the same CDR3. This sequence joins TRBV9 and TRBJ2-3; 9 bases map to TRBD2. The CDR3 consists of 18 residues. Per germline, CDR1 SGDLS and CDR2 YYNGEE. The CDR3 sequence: CASSVGAGGGGGTDTQYF. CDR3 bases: TGCGCCAGCAGCGTAGGAGCGGGGGGTGGTGGGGGCACAGATACGCAGTATTTT.

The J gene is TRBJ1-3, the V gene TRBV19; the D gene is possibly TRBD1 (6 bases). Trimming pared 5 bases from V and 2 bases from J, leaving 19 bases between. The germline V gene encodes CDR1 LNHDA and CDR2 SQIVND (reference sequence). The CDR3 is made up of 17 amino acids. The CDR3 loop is CASSDWTDPYPGNTIYF. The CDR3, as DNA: TGTGCCAGTAGTGACTGGACAGATCCGTACCCTGGAAACACCATATATTTT.

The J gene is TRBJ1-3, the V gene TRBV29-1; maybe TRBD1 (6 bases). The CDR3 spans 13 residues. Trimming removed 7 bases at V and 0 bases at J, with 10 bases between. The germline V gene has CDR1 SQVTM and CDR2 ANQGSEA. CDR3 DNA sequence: TGCAGCGCGGACAGTTACTCTGGAAACACCATATATTTT. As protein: CSADSYSGNTIYF.

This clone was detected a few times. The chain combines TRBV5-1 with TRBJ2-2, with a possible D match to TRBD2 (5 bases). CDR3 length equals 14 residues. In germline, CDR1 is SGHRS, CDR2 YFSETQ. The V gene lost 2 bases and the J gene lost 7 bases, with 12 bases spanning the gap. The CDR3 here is CASSLTSTGGELFF. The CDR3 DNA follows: TGCGCCAGCAGCTTAACTAGTACTGGCGGGGAGCTGTTTTTT.

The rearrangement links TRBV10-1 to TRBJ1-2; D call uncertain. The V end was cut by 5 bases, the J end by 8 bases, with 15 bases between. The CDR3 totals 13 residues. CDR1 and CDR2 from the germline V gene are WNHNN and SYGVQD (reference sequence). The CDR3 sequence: CASSYRRESGYTF. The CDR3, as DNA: TGCGCCAGCAGTTACCGCCGAGAGTCGGGCTACACCTTC.

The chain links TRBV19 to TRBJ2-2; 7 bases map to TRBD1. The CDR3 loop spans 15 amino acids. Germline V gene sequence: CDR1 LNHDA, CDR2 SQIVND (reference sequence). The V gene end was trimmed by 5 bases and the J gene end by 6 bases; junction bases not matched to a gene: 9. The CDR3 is CASSLKQGFAGELFF. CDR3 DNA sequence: TGTGCCAGTAGTCTCAAACAGGGGTTCGCCGGGGAGCTGTTTTTT.

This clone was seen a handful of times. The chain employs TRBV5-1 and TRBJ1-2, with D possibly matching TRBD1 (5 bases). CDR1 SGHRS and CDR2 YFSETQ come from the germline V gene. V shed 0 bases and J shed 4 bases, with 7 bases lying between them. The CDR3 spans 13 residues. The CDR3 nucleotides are TGCGCCAGCAGCTTGGGGGGGGGCTATGGCTACACCTTC. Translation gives CASSLGGGYGYTF.

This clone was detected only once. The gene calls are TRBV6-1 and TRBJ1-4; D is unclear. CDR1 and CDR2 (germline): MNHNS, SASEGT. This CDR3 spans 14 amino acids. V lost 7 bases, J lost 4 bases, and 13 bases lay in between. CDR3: CASTDAGFNEKLFF. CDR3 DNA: TGTGCCAGCACCGACGCAGGATTTAATGAAAAACTGTTTTTT.

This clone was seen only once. Here the CDR3 DNA reads TGCGCCAGCAGCTTGTCGGGACTAGAGGCAGATACGCAGTATTTT. Translation gives CASSLSGLEADTQYF. V gene TRBV5-1 combines with J gene TRBJ2-3, with 8 bases aligning to TRBD2. V lost 1 base, J lost 4 bases, and 5 bases stayed unmatched. This CDR3 is built from 15 residues. Germline assignment: CDR1 SGHRS and CDR2 YFSETQ.

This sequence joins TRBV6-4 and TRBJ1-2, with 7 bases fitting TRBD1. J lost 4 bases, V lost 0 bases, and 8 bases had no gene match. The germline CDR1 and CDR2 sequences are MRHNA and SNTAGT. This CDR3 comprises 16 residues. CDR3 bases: TGTGCCAGCAGTGACTCGACGCGACAGGGTACCTATGGCTACACCTTC. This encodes CASSDSTRQGTYGYTF.

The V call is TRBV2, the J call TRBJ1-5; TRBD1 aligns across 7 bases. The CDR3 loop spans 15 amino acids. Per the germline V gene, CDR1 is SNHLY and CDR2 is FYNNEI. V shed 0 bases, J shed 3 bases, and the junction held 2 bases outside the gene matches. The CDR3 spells CASSEATGLNQPQHF. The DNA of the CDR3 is TGTGCCAGCAGTGAAGCGACAGGGCTCAATCAGCCCCAGCATTTT.

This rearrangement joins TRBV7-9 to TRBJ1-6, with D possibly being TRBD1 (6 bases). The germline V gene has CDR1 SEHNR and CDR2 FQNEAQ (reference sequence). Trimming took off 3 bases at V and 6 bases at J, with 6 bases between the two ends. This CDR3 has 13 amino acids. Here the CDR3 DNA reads TGTGCCAGCAGCTTGGGGGCTAATTCACCCCTCCACTTT. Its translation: CASSLGANSPLHF.

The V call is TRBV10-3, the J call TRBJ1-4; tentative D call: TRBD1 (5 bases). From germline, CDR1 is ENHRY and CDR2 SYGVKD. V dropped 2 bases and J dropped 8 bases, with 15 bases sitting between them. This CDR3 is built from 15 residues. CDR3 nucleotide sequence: TGTGCCATCAGTGAGGGACACGAGAAGGGGGAAAAACTGTTTTTT. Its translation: CAISEGHEKGEKLFF.

The CDR3 spells CASSSGLAGHYEQYF. The CDR3 DNA reads TGTGCCAGCAGCTCCGGACTAGCGGGACACTACGAGCAGTACTTC. The chain uses TRBV7-9 and TRBJ2-7; the match to TRBD2 covers 12 bases. The J segment lost 3 bases and the V segment lost 4 bases, leaving 4 bases of the junction unmatched. The CDR3 runs 15 residues. Germline CDR1 reads SEHNR; CDR2 reads FQNEAQ (reference sequence).

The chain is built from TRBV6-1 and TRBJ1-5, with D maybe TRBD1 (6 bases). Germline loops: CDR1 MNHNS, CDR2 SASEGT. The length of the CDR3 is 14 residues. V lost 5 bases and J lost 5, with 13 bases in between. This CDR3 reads CASSSQGVYQPQHF. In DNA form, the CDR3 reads TGTGCCAGCAGTTCACAGGGTGTATATCAGCCCCAGCATTTT.

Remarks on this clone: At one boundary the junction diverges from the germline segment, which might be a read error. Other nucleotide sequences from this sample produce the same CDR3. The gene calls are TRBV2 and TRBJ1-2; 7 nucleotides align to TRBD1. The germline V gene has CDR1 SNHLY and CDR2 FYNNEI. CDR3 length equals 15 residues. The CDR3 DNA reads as TGCGCCAGCAGAGAGACCGGGACAGCTAACTATGGCTACACCTTC. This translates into CASRETGTANYGYTF.

CDR3 nucleotide sequence: TGTGCCAGCAGTTACTCGTTGCAGGCAAAGCAAGAGACCCAGTACTTC. Translating gives CASSYSLQAKQETQYF. This chain joins TRBV6-5 and TRBJ2-5, with no clear D. Germline values: CDR1 MNHEY, CDR2 SVGAGI. CDR3 length equals 16 residues. V gave up 0 bases and J gave up 2 bases, with 13 bases separating them.

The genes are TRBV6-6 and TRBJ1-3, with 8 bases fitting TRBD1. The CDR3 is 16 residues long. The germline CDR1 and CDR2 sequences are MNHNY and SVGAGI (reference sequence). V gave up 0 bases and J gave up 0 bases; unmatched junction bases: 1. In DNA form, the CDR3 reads TGTGCCAGCAGTTACTCGACAGGGGTCTCTGGAAACACCATATATTTT. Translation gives CASSYSTGVSGNTIYF.

CDR3 region: CASRGGAGDQPQHF. The CDR3 DNA is TGTGCCAGTAGGGGGGGGGCAGGAGATCAGCCCCAGCATTTT. The chain combines TRBV19 with TRBJ1-5, with D maybe TRBD1 (6 bases). CDR3 length equals 14 residues. V lost 6 bases and J lost 5, with 14 bases in between. Germline CDR1 is LNHDA and CDR2 is SQIVND (reference sequence).